This T cell receptor beta chain was obtained from a study of CD8 T cells in ankylosing spondylitis. TCRdb recomputed calls from the 5' RACE reads with MiXCR, one row per CDR3 protein. The table includes 350,000 or so distinct CDR3 sequences, 11% detected once. This clonotype has at least ten counts. Antigen unknown. Points from the study as a whole: Past research had described some motif variants in reactive arthritis synovial fluid and blood.

The source is a female donor with ankylosing spondylitis or in good health (not recorded which). Sequencing was performed on blood, either unsorted or a sorted T cell fraction (not recorded which).

The CDR3 sequence: CSARVPGADTEAFF. CDR3 DNA sequence: TGCAGTGCTAGAGTCCCGGGGGCGGACACTGAAGCTTTCTTT. V usage is TRBV20-1 and J usage is TRBJ1-1; a weak D match, TRBD1 (6 bases). Germline V CDR1 and CDR2: DFQATT, SNEGSKA (reference sequence). This CDR3 region has 14 residues. V shed 1 base and J shed 3 bases, with 12 bases lying between them.